This TCR beta chain originates from a study of cytomegalovirus exposure and HLA in healthy donors. Study information: The Caucasian-associated ancestry cluster held under 90% of a few hundred genotyped donors.

Primers for the PCR totalled 60 Vbeta and 13 Jbeta. The assay was immunoSEQ multiplex PCR, and TCRdb's table has in-frame clones only and misses some. The sample includes 110,000 or so clones, 65% to 80% of them seen just once. Findings and limits, study-wide: V- and J-gene trimming in TCR beta was tied to a missense DCLRE1C variant by an analysis performed later. Certain sequence variants were highly shared and formed a cluster, and this cluster was likely a sequencing artifact. There were 164 TCR beta chains listed as cytomegalovirus-associated.

The CDR3 consists of 17 residues. Trimming took 0 bases from V and 5 from J, leaving 19 bases between them. Per germline, CDR1 MNHNS and CDR2 SASEGT. A remark on this clone: Its antigen is currently unknown.

The receptor was isolated from a man aged 35-49 years in good health and CMV-seropositive. The V call is TRBV6-1, the J call TRBJ2-5; D is perhaps TRBD2 (6 bases). The sample taken for sequencing was PBMCs. The CDR3 DNA reads TGTGCCAGCAGTGAAGCCCTCCTACTAGGAGGGGTGGAGACCCAGTACTTC. Encoded protein: CASSEALLLGGVETQYF.